This TCR beta chain was sequenced during a study of blood T cell repertoires in COVID-19. Looking at the study overall: Acute-phase and convalescent COVID-19 samples originated in the United States, Italy and Spain.

In the authors' methods: Estimates of nucleated cell counts were drawn from the amplification of reference gene primers. TCRdb's table, derived via immunoSEQ multiplex PCR, lists solely in-frame clones and lacks some. That table gives V, J and clone size, and the DNA gave D and trimming. This table holds under 85,000 clones, about 82% found once. J gave up 3 bases and V 1 base, and 3 bases lay outside the gene matches. Germline V lookup: CDR1 LGHNA, CDR2 YSLEER. The CDR3 covers 15 residues. The sequence was obtained from a human donor in a cohort sampled during active COVID-19. Sequenced material: peripheral blood. The V gene is TRBV4-3, the J gene TRBJ2-7; 10 nucleotides line up with TRBD1. CDR3 coding DNA: TGCGCCAGCAGCCAAGGATGGACAGGGGGCTACGAGCAGTACTTC. Its protein product is CASSQGWTGGYEQYF.